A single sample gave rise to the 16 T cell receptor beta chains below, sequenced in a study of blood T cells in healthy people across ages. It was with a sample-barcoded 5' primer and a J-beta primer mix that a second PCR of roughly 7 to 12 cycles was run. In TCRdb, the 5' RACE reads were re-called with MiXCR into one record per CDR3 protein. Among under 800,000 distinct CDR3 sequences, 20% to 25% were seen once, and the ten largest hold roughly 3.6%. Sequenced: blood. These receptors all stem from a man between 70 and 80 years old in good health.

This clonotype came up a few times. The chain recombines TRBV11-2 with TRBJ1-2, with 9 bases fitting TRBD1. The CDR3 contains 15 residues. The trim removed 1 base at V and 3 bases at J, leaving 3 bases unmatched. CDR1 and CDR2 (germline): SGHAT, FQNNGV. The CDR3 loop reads CASSLGGTGHYGYTF. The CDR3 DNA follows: TGTGCCAGCAGCTTAGGAGGGACAGGGCACTATGGCTACACCTTC.

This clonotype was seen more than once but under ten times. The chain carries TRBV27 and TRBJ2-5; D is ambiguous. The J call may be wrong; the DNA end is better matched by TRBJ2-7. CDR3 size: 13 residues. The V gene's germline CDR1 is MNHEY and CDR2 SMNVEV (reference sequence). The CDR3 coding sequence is TGTGCCAGCAGTTCCAAGTCTTCCTACGAGCAGTACTTC. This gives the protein CASSSKSSYEQYF.

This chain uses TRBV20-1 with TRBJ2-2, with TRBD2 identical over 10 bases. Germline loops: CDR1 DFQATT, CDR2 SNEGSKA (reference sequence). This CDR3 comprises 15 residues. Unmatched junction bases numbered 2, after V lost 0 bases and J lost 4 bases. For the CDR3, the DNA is TGCAGTGCTAGAGATGCTAGCGGGAGCACCGGGGAGCTGTTTTTT. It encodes CSARDASGSTGELFF.

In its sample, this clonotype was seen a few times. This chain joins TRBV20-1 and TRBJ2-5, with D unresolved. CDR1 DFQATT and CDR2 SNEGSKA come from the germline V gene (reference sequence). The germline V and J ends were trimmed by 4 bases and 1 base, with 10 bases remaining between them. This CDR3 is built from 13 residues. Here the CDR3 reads CSAINMRQETQYF. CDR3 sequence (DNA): TGCAGTGCTATAAACATGCGCCAAGAGACCCAGTACTTC.

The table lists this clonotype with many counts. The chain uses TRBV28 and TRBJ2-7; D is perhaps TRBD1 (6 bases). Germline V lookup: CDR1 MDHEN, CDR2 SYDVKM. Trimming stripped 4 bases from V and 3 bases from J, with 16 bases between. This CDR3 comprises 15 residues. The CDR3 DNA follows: TGTGCCAGCAGTTCCCCGGGCTTAGGGGGCTACGAGCAGTACTTC. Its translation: CASSSPGLGGYEQYF.

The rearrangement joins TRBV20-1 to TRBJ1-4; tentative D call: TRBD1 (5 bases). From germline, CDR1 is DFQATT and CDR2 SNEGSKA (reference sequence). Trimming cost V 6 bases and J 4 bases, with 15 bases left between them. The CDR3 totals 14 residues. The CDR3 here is CSAPTGALNEKLFF. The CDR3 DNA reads TGCAGTGCGCCGACCGGGGCCCTTAATGAAAAACTGTTTTTT.

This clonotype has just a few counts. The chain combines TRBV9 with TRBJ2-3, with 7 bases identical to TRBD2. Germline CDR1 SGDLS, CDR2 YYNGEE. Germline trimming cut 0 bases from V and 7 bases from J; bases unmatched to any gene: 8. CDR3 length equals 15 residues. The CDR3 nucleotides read TGTGCCAGCAGCGTAGGAGCCAGCGGGAAGAATACGCAGTATTTT. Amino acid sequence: CASSVGASGKNTQYF.

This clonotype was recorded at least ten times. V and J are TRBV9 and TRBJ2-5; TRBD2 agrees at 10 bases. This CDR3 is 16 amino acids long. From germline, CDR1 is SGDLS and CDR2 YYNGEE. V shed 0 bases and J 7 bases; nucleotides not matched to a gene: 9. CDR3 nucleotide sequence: TGTGCCAGCAGCGTAGACGCTAGCGGGAGTAGTGTGACCCAGTACTTC. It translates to CASSVDASGSSVTQYF.

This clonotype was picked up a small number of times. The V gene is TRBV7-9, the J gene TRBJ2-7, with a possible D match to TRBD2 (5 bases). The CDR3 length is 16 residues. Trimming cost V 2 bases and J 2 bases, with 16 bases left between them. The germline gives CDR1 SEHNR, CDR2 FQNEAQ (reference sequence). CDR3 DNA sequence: TGTGCCAGCAGCTTATCTTCCAGCAGGAGGACCTACGAGCAGTACTTC. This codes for CASSLSSSRRTYEQYF. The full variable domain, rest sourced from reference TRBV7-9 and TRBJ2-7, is DTGVSQNPRHKITKRGQNVTFRCDPISEHNRLYWYRQTLGQGPEFLTYFQNEAQLEKSRLLSDRFSAERPKGSFSTLEIQRTEQGDSAMYLCASSLSSSRRTYEQYFGPGTRLTVT.

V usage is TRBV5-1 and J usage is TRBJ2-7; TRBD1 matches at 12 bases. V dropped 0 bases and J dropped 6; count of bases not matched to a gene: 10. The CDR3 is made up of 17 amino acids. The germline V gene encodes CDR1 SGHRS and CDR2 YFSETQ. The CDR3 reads CASSLDFGTGGLGEQYF. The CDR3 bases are TGCGCCAGCAGCTTGGACTTCGGGACAGGGGGCCTCGGCGAGCAGTACTTC.

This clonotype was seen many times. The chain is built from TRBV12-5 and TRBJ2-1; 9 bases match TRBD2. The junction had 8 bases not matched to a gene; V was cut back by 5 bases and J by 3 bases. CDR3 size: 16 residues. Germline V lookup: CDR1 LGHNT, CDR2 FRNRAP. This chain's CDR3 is CASGGSGGGRYNEQFF. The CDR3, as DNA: TGTGCTAGTGGTGGTAGCGGGGGCGGCCGCTACAATGAGCAGTTCTTC.

Here the CDR3 reads CSAREGASGRGYGQYF. The CDR3, as DNA: TGCAGTGCTAGAGAAGGGGCTAGCGGGAGAGGGTACGGGCAGTACTTC. The chain joins TRBV20-1 to TRBJ2-5; 10 positions agree with TRBD2. Germline V CDR1 and CDR2: DFQATT, SNEGSKA (reference sequence). The junction had 15 bases not matched to a gene; V was cut back by 0 bases and J by 11 bases. The CDR3 is 16 residues long.

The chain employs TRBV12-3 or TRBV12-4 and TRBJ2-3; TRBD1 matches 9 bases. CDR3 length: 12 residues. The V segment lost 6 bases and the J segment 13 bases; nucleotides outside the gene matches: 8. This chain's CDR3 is CASSPDGTGKYF. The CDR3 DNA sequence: TGTGCCAGCAGCCCCGACGGGACAGGGAAGTATTTT.

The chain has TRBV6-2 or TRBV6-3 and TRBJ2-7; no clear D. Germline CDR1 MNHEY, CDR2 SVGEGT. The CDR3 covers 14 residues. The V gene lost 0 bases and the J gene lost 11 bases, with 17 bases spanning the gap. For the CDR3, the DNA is TGTGCCAGCAGTTACTCGCCGGACGGCCGCCTGGAGTACTTC. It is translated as CASSYSPDGRLEYF.

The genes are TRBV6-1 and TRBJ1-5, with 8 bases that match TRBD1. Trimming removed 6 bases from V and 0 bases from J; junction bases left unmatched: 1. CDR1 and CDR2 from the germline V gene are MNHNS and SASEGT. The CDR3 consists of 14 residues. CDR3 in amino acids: CASRTGVSNQPQHF. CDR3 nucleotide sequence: TGTGCCAGCAGGACAGGGGTTAGCAATCAGCCCCAGCATTTT.

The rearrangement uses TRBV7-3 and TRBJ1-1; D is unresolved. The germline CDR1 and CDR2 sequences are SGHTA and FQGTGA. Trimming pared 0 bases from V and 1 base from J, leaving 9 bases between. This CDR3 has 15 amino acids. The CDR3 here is CASSLTCVGNTEAFF. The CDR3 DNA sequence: TGTGCCAGCAGCTTAACATGCGTGGGGAACACTGAAGCTTTCTTT.